The rows below give T cell receptor beta chains drawn from one sample of a study of PD-L1 blockade in urothelial cancer. Produced via immunoSEQ multiplex PCR; TCRdb's table is partial and in-frame only. The data contain about 110,000 clones, around 90% of them seen just once; the ten biggest clones take up around 3.7%. Sample: PBMCs, taken around atezolizumab (anti-PD-L1) treatment. The receptor set was obtained from a man in his 60s with urothelial cancer. The CDR3 runs from the conserved cysteine through the conserved F or W. The D gene is left open where the match is weak. Clone size is not always given. Where it is, it says once, few, many or a class for expanded clones.

clone size | CDR3 length | J gene | V gene | D gene | CDR3 DNA | CDR3 protein
- | 16 | TRBJ1-6 | TRBV6-1 | - | TGTGCCAGCAGTGAAGCGGATCACGGGGGTAATTCACCCCTCCACTTT | CASSEADHGGNSPLHF
- | 15 | TRBJ1-4 | TRBV5-4 | TRBD1 | TGTGCCAGCAGCGCACCGGGACAGGGACATGAAAAACTGTTTTTT | CASSAPGQGHEKLFF
- | 13 | TRBJ2-7 | TRBV10-3 | - | TGTGCCATCAGTGAGCCTCGGAGGGAAGTGCAGTACTTC | CAISEPRREVQYF
- | 16 | TRBJ2-1 | TRBV7-3 | TRBD1 | TGTGCCAGCAGCTCCTTCGCCCTGGACAGGGTGGATGAGCAGTTCTTC | CASSSFALDRVDEQFF
- | 14 | TRBJ1-2 | TRBV11-2 | - | TGTGCCAGCAGCTTACTCAGGGGCCCTTATGGCTACACCTTC | CASSLLRGPYGYTF
- | 14 | TRBJ2-2 | TRBV7-2 | - | TGTGCCAGCAGCTTAGCGCTAGACACCGGGGAGCTGTTTTTT | CASSLALDTGELFF
- | 17 | TRBJ2-2 | TRBV11-3 | TRBD2 | TGTGCCAGCAGCACTCCTAGCGGGAGTTCGAAAGTCGGGGAGCTGTTTTTT | CASSTPSGSSKVGELFF
- | 13 | TRBJ1-5 | TRBV7-9 | - | TGTGCCAGCAGCTCGGTAAACAATCAGCCCCAGCATTTT | CASSSVNNQPQHF
- | 18 | TRBJ2-3 | TRBV12-1 | - | TGTGCCAGCAGCCCTAAAAGAAGGCTAGCTGTACAATCAGATACGCAGTATTTT | CASSPKRRLAVQSDTQYF
- | 14 | TRBJ1-1 | TRBV10-3 | - | TGTGCCATCAGTGAGTCGATGGGCAGGGAATATGCTTTCTTT | CAISESMGREYAFF
- | 15 | TRBJ2-5 | TRBV5-1 | - | TGCGCCAGCAGCTCACAGGACCAAGTTCAAGAGACCCAGTACTTC | CASSSQDQVQETQYF
once | 13 | TRBJ2-3 | TRBV11-2 | TRBD2 | TGTGCCAGCAGCGAGGGACTAGCGCTCGGCCAGTATTTT | CASSEGLALGQYF
- | 15 | TRBJ2-5 | TRBV4-1 | - | TGCGCCAGCAGCCAAGAAGTGGCTAGCCCAGAGACCCAGTACTTC | CASSQEVASPETQYF
once | 13 | TRBJ2-7 | TRBV5-6 | TRBD1 | TGTGCCAGCGGCAAGACAGGGTCCTACGAGCAGTACTTC | CASGKTGSYEQYF
- | 13 | TRBJ1-3 | TRBV29-1 | - | TGCAGCGTTGACCCCCGGTCTGGAAACACCATATATTTT | CSVDPRSGNTIYF
- | 16 | TRBJ2-5 | TRBV4-1 | - | TGCGCCAGCAGCCCGGGGTCAGCGGCCAGACAAGAGACCCAGTACTTC | CASSPGSAARQETQYF
- | 15 | TRBJ2-2 | TRBV7-8 | TRBD1 | TGTGCCAGCAGCCGGACAGGGACGGCGACCGGGGAGCTGTTTTTT | CASSRTGTATGELFF
- | 15 | TRBJ1-1 | TRBV11-3 | - | TGTGCCAGCAGCTTAGGATCCAGCGAAAACACTGAAGCTTTCTTT | CASSLGSSENTEAFF
- | 11 | TRBJ2-7 | TRBV29-1 | - | TGCAGCGTTGCGAGTTCTAGCGAGCAGTACTTC | CSVASSSEQYF
- | 15 | TRBJ2-1 | TRBV2 | TRBD2 | TGTGCCAGCAGTGATCTCGCGGGAGTAGTAAATGAGCAGTTCTTC | CASSDLAGVVNEQFF
- | 17 | TRBJ2-4 | TRBV4-3 | TRBD1 | TGCGCCAGCAGCCAGAGACTGACAGGGGAGGCCAAAAACATTCAGTACTTC | CASSQRLTGEAKNIQYF
- | 17 | TRBJ1-1 | TRBV30 | - | TGTGCCTGGAGTGTACGGTCGGGGGGGGGTGGAAACACTGAAGCTTTCTTT | CAWSVRSGGGGNTEAFF
- | 13 | TRBJ1-2 | TRBV28 | TRBD1 | TGTGCCAGCAGAGTGGGACAGGAGTATGGCTACACCTTC | CASRVGQEYGYTF
- | 16 | TRBJ2-3 | TRBV10-1 | TRBD1 | TGCGCCAGCAGTGAGCAAGGACAGGGTTACGCAGATACGCAGTATTTT | CASSEQGQGYADTQYF
- | 15 | TRBJ2-5 | TRBV5-1 | TRBD2 | TGCGCCAGCAGCTTGGGCGGGAGGGCCGGGGAGACCCAGTACTTC | CASSLGGRAGETQYF
- | 15 | TRBJ2-7 | TRBV15 | TRBD1 | TGTGCCACCAGCGAACAGACAGGGGCAAATTACGAGCAGTACTTC | CATSEQTGANYEQYF
few | 15 | TRBJ2-7 | TRBV7-2 | TRBD2 | TGTGCCAGCAGCTTAGAAGCTAGCGGTTCCTACGAGCAGTACTTC | CASSLEASGSYEQYF
- | 16 | TRBJ2-5 | TRBV5-1 | TRBD1 | TGCGCCAGCAGCTCCACTGGACAGGGGGCACGAGAGACCCAGTACTTC | CASSSTGQGARETQYF
once | 14 | TRBJ1-1 | TRBV5-5 | - | TGTGCCAGCAGCTTGACAGGCGAGAACACTGAAGCTTTCTTT | CASSLTGENTEAFF
- | 15 | TRBJ2-2 | TRBV10-3 | TRBD1 | TGTGCCATCAGGGGACAGGGGACGGACACCGGGGAGCTGTTTTTT | CAIRGQGTDTGELFF
- | 14 | TRBJ2-7 | TRBV19 | TRBD2 | TGTGCCACCTCCCCCGAGGGACTAACCTACGAGCAGTACTTC | CATSPEGLTYEQYF
- | 15 | TRBJ2-1 | TRBV4-2 | - | TGTGCCAGCAGCCAAGACTGGAGCTCCTACAATGAGCAGTTCTTC | CASSQDWSSYNEQFF
- | 13 | TRBJ2-1 | TRBV5-6 | - | TGTGCCAGCAGCTCCGGGGCCTACAATGAGCAGTTCTTC | CASSSGAYNEQFF
- | 14 | TRBJ2-5 | TRBV6-1 | TRBD1 | TGTGCCAGCACGGACAGGTCGTACCAAGAGACCCAGTACTTC | CASTDRSYQETQYF
- | 12 | TRBJ1-1 | TRBV25-1 | - | TGTGCCAGCTCGACAGAATACACTGAAGCTTTCTTT | CASSTEYTEAFF
- | 13 | TRBJ1-4 | TRBV2 | - | TGTGCCAGCAGTGAAGCAGGAGATGAAAAACTGTTTTTT | CASSEAGDEKLFF
- | 14 | TRBJ2-5 | TRBV5-1 | - | TGCGCCAGCAGCTTGGAACGGGTCGGGGAGACCCAGTACTTC | CASSLERVGETQYF
- | 16 | TRBJ2-7 | TRBV9 | - | TGTGCCAGCAGCGTAAGGCTGGCTAGACCTAGATACGAGCAGTACTTC | CASSVRLARPRYEQYF
- | 18 | TRBJ2-3 | TRBV18 | TRBD2 | TGTGCCAGCTCACTTCGACTAGCGGGGGGGCAGAACACAGATACGCAGTATTTT | CASSLRLAGGQNTDTQYF
- | 13 | TRBJ2-7 | TRBV5-1 | - | TGCGCCAGCAGCCTGGACGGGGCCTACGAGCAGTACTTC | CASSLDGAYEQYF
- | 16 | TRBJ2-2 | TRBV4-3 | TRBD2 | TGCGCCAGCAGCCGCAGGACTAGCGTTGGGATCGGGGAGCTGTTTTTT | CASSRRTSVGIGELFF
few | 14 | TRBJ1-6 | TRBV10-3 | - | TGTGCCATCAACGACAGGACTGACAATTCACCCCTCCACTTT | CAINDRTDNSPLHF
- | 15 | TRBJ2-3 | TRBV4-2 | - | TGTGCCAGCAGCCAGAAGGAGGGTAGCACAGATACGCAGTATTTT | CASSQKEGSTDTQYF
- | 16 | TRBJ2-1 | TRBV5-4 | TRBD2 | TGTGCCAGCAGCGGGTCCCCACTAGCGGGAGGGGCTGAGCAGTTCTTC | CASSGSPLAGGAEQFF
- | 16 | TRBJ2-1 | TRBV5-1 | TRBD1 | TGCGCCAGCAGCTTGGGAGGGACAGGGGGCAGCTATGAGCAGTTCTTC | CASSLGGTGGSYEQFF
- | 16 | TRBJ2-7 | TRBV5-4 | TRBD2 | TGTGCCAGCAGCGCAAGACTAGCGGGAGGGCCTTACGAGCAGTACTTC | CASSARLAGGPYEQYF
- | 14 | TRBJ2-7 | TRBV7-6 | - | TGTGCCAGCAGCCTCAGGGGAAGCATCGACGAGCAGTACTTC | CASSLRGSIDEQYF
- | 14 | TRBJ2-6 | TRBV30 | - | TGTGCCTGGAGTTATCCCTCTGGGGCCAACGTCCTGACTTTC | CAWSYPSGANVLTF
- | 15 | TRBJ1-3 | TRBV30 | - | TGTGCCTGGAGGAATCCGGGGGGGGTTGGAAACACCATATATTTT | CAWRNPGGVGNTIYF
- | 15 | TRBJ1-3 | TRBV2 | - | TGTGCCAGCCGGGAGGGGATAAGCTCTGGAAACACCATATATTTT | CASREGISSGNTIYF
- | 12 | TRBJ1-1 | TRBV29-1 | - | TGCAGCGTTGCACAGGTCAACACTGAAGCTTTCTTT | CSVAQVNTEAFF
- | 16 | TRBJ2-2 | TRBV5-1 | TRBD2 | TGCGCCAGCAGCTTGGATGCGGGGGGGCCAACGGGGGAGCTGTTTTTT | CASSLDAGGPTGELFF
- | 14 | TRBJ2-1 | TRBV7-6 | TRBD2 | TGTGCCAGCAGCTCTAGCGGGGCATACAATGAGCAGTTCTTC | CASSSSGAYNEQFF
once | 16 | TRBJ2-2 | TRBV5-4 | TRBD2 | TGTGCCAGCAGCTCCGGTGGGGCTAGCGGGAGTGGGGAGCTGTTTTTT | CASSSGGASGSGELFF